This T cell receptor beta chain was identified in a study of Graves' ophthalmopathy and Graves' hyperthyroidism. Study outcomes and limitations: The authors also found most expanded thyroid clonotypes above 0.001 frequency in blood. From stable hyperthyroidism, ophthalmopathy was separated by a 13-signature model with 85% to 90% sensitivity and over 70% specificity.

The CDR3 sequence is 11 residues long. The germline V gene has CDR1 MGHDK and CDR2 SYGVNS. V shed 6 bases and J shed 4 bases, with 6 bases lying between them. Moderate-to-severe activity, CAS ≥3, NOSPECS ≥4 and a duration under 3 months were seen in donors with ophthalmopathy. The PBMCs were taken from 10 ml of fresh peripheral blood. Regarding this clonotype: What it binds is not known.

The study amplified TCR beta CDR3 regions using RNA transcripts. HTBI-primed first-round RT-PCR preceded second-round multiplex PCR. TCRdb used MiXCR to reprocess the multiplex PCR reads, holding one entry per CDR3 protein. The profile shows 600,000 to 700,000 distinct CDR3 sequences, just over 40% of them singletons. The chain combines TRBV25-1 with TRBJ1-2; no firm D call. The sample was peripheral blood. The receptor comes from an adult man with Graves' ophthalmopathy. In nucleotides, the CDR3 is TGTGCCAGCAGGATTTTCTATGGCTACACCTTC. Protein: CASRIFYGYTF.